The text below deals with one T cell receptor beta chain. The sample comes from a study of blood T cell repertoires in COVID-19. Study-wide background: There were acute and convalescent COVID-19 samples, and they came from the United States, Italy and Spain. T cells, B-cell-depleted T cells, or PBMCs supplied cDNA or gDNA.

Germline V CDR1 and CDR2: SGHTS, YDEGEE. The CDR3 is 12 amino acids. V gave up 2 bases and J gave up 11 bases, with 13 bases separating them. In the study's own analysis: Amplification of reference gene primers was used by the study to estimate nucleated cell counts. Profiled with immunoSEQ multiplex PCR; TCRdb holds only in-frame clones, not every one. V and J calls and clone size are those listed in that table; D and trimming were worked out from the DNA. This table holds approximately 210,000 clones, 70% to 90% found once. Sequenced material: peripheral blood. This chain uses TRBV5-8 with TRBJ1-1; unclear D gene. The TCR sequence derives from a woman aged 40 to 49 with acute or convalescent COVID-19. The DNA of the CDR3 is TGTGCCAGCAGCTTCCGGGAAGTCGATGCTTTCTTT. As protein: CASSFREVDAFF. Full variable domain (rest looked up from reference TRBV5-8 and TRBJ1-1): EAGVTQSPTHLIKTRGQQATLRCSPISGHTSVYWYQQALGLGLQFLLWYDEGEERNRGNFPPRFSGRQFPNYSSELNVNALELEDSALYLCASSFREVDAFFGQGTRLTVV.